These 14 T cell receptor beta chains share one sample of origin, sequenced in a study of breast tumors, draining lymph nodes, adjacent tissues. Each CDR3 protein is one row after TCRdb ran MiXCR on the multiplex PCR reads. Of about 180,000 distinct CDR3 sequences in the sample, approximately 33% were seen once. Axillary draining lymph nodes of breast cancer patients supplied the node samples. Sequencing used axillary lymph node tissue. The receptors stem from a female donor with breast cancer. Some clones in this sample may be carry-over from other donors' samples.

This clonotype was recorded many times. The J gene is TRBJ2-7, the V gene TRBV7-6; a possible D gene is TRBD2 (6 bases). The V gene lost 4 bases and the J gene lost 5 bases, with 15 bases spanning the gap. Germline V gene data show CDR1 as SGHVS and CDR2 as FNYEAQ. The CDR3 is 14 residues long. The CDR3 nucleotides are TGTGCCAGCAGCTCGACTAGGACCCTGAACGAGCAGTACTTC. This gives the protein CASSSTRTLNEQYF.

This clonotype was counted ten times or more. The chain has TRBV7-2 and TRBJ1-2, with TRBD1 as a possible D gene (6 bases). Deletions cut 6 bases from V and 6 bases from J, with 17 bases between. The CDR3 is 14 amino acids. Germline assignment: CDR1 SGHTA and CDR2 FQGNSA. Here the CDR3 reads CASREAWGHDGYTF. CDR3 coding DNA: TGTGCCAGCAGAGAGGCCTGGGGGCATGATGGCTACACCTTC.

This clonotype was detected many times. This chain links TRBV7-6 with TRBJ2-1; tentative D call: TRBD2 (6 bases). Germline V lookup: CDR1 SGHVS, CDR2 FNYEAQ. Trimming shortened V by 1 base and J by 9 bases, and 16 bases separated the two germline ends. The CDR3 totals 15 residues. CDR3 DNA: TGTGCCAGCAGCTTAGTGAGACTAGTGTTGAGTGAGCAGTTCTTC. It translates to CASSLVRLVLSEQFF.

This chain uses TRBV20-1 with TRBJ2-2; no reliable D call. The CDR3 extends over 10 amino acids. Germline loops: CDR1 DFQATT, CDR2 SNEGSKA (reference sequence). The V gene lost 5 bases and the J gene lost 8 bases, with 6 bases spanning the gap. CDR3 amino acids: CSARTGELFF. CDR3 bases: TGCAGTGCTCGCACAGGGGAGCTGTTTTTT.

This rearrangement joins TRBV2 to TRBJ1-2; 8 nucleotides match TRBD1. V was clipped by 4 bases and J by 8 bases; unmatched bases: 12. The CDR3 runs 15 residues. The germline V gene encodes CDR1 SNHLY and CDR2 FYNNEI. As DNA, the CDR3 is TGTGCCAGCAGTGTGTCGACAGGGGTTTTAGTCGGCTACACCTTC. Translating it yields CASSVSTGVLVGYTF.

Many counts were recorded for this clonotype. The J gene is TRBJ2-7, the V gene TRBV10-3, with 8 nucleotides matching TRBD1. Germline V gene sequence: CDR1 ENHRY, CDR2 SYGVKD. The CDR3 consists of 14 residues. V was pared by 4 bases and J by 4 bases, with 6 bases of the junction left unmatched. The CDR3 DNA reads TGTGCCATCAGTGGGTCAGGGGGCGCGTACGAGCAGTACTTC. Its translation: CAISGSGGAYEQYF.

This clonotype showed up many times. The V call is TRBV10-3, the J call TRBJ2-3, with 9 nucleotides matching TRBD1. Germline CDR1 and CDR2: ENHRY and SYGVKD. The CDR3 consists of 14 residues. After removal of 6 bases from V and 5 bases from J, the junction contained 6 bases not matched to a gene. The CDR3: CAIRAGTGKDTQYF. The CDR3 DNA reads TGTGCCATCAGAGCCGGGACAGGGAAAGATACGCAGTATTTT.

V usage is TRBV19 and J usage is TRBJ2-7, with 9 bases aligning to TRBD2. The CDR3 covers 16 residues. Germline CDR1 LNHDA, CDR2 SQIVND (reference sequence). With V trimmed by 0 bases and J by 3 bases, 6 bases remained unmatched. CDR3 amino acids: CASSIDGTSKFYEQYF. The CDR3 DNA sequence: TGTGCCAGTAGTATAGACGGGACTAGCAAATTCTACGAGCAGTACTTC.

This clonotype was counted ten times or more. A read error may account for a junction end that differs from germline. The chain is built from TRBV12-3 or TRBV12-4 and TRBJ2-1; no firm D call. This CDR3 is built from 11 residues. CDR3 bases: TGTGCCAGCAGTCCCTACCATGAGCAGTTCTTC. This translates into CASSPYHEQFF.

This clonotype occurred many times. The chain links TRBV12-3 or TRBV12-4 to TRBJ1-5; no clear D gene. The CDR3 runs to 13 residues. V lost 0 bases, J lost 4 bases, and 4 bases lay in between. CDR3 protein: CASSLAGNQPQHF. The CDR3 DNA reads TGTGCCAGCAGTTTAGCTGGAAATCAGCCCCAGCATTTT.

The genes are TRBV3-2 and TRBJ1-5. TRBV3-2 is a documented pseudogene. The length of the CDR3 is 12 residues. The CDR3 DNA reads as TGTGCCAGCAGCCAAGACAATCAGCCCCAGCATTTT. Translation: CASSQDNQPQHF.

This clonotype was detected many times. V usage is TRBV30 and J usage is TRBJ1-3; D is perhaps TRBD1 (5 bases). V lost 4 bases and J lost 1, with 5 bases in between. Germline V lookup: CDR1 GTSNPN, CDR2 SVGIG (reference sequence). The length of the CDR3 is 12 residues. The CDR3 here is CAWTGSGNTIYF. In nucleotides, the CDR3 is TGTGCCTGGACAGGGTCTGGAAACACCATATATTTT.

Many counts were recorded for this clonotype. CDR3 amino acids: CASSRDRPGSYEQYF. The CDR3 DNA is TGTGCCAGCAGCAGGGACCGCCCGGGCTCCTACGAGCAGTACTTC. The rearrangement links TRBV5-5 to TRBJ2-7; tentatively, D is TRBD1 or TRBD2 (5 bases each). The CDR3 consists of 15 residues. V lost 4 bases, J lost 0 bases, and 14 bases lay in between. Germline V gives CDR1 SGHKS, CDR2 YYEKEE (reference sequence).

The rearrangement uses TRBV3-2 and TRBJ2-7; the table's D gene call, TRBD1, was not cross checked with the DNA. TRBV3-2 is a pseudogene. The CDR3 has 19 residues. The CDR3 protein is CASSQGRRPPGQASYEQYF. CDR3 coding DNA: TGTGCCAGCAGCCAAGGTCGGCGCCCCCCGGGACAGGCTTCCTACGAGCAGTACTTC.